Following are 14 T cell receptor beta chains from one sample sequenced in a study of T-cell memory formation after mild COVID-19. Using its own MiXCR run on the 5' RACE reads, TCRdb lists one record per CDR3 protein. Here the sample spans about 390,000 distinct CDR3 sequences, around 21% being singletons. Input material: PBMCs or a T cell subset sorted from them (not recorded which). The receptors were gathered from an adult woman who had mild COVID-19 (a few samples of this study predate the infection). Cell type and time point are not known.

The chain recombines TRBV24-1 with TRBJ2-3; D not resolved. The CDR3 loop spans 12 amino acids. Trimming pared 5 bases from V and 4 bases from J, leaving 6 bases between. Germline V lookup: CDR1 KGHDR, CDR2 SFDVKD. CDR3 residues: CATSAPADTQYF. CDR3 DNA sequence: TGTGCCACCAGTGCCCCAGCAGATACGCAGTATTTT.

This clonotype was counted only a few times. Relative to the germline gene, one junction end is altered; a read error may explain this. The chain uses TRBV6-5 and TRBJ1-1; 7 nucleotides match TRBD1. Germline values: CDR1 MNHEY, CDR2 SVGAGI. The CDR3 extends over 16 amino acids. In nucleotides, the CDR3 is TGTGCCAGCAGTTACCTTTCCGACAGGGCGAACTCTGAAGCTTTCTTT. This gives the protein CASSYLSDRANSEAFF.

Only a few counts were recorded for this clonotype. The V and J genes are TRBV29-1 and TRBJ2-5; D possibly corresponds to TRBD2 (6 bases). Germline-derived CDR1 and CDR2 are SQVTM and ANQGSEA. The CDR3 totals 13 residues. V lost 5 bases, J lost 1 base, and 11 bases lay in between. The CDR3, as DNA: TGCAGCGTTTGGTCCGGGGGCCAAGAGACCCAGTACTTC. It is translated as CSVWSGGQETQYF. The full variable domain, with the rest looked up from reference TRBV29-1 and TRBJ2-5, is SAVISQKPSRDICQRGTSLTIQCQVDSQVTMMFWYRQQPGQSLTLIATANQGSEATYESGFVIDKFPISRPNLTFSTLTVSNMSPEDSSIYLCSVWSGGQETQYFGPGTRLLVL.

This clonotype was counted a few times. The chain joins TRBV7-3 to TRBJ2-2; TRBD2 matches at 12 bases. Germline CDR1 SGHTA, CDR2 FQGTGA. V shed 6 bases, J shed 4 bases, and the junction held 3 bases outside the gene matches. The length of the CDR3 is 15 residues. The CDR3 DNA sequence: TGTGCCAGCAGATTGACTAGCGGGAGCACCGGGGAGCTGTTTTTT. Protein product: CASRLTSGSTGELFF. Based on the CDR3 plus reference TRBV7-3 and TRBJ2-2, the full variable domain is GAGVSQTPSNKVTEKGKYVELRCDPISGHTALYWYRQSLGQGPEFLIYFQGTGAADDSGLPNDRFFAVRPEGSVSTLKIQRTERGDSAVYLCASRLTSGSTGELFFGEGSRLTVL.

This clonotype has more than one count but fewer than ten. DNA of the CDR3: TGTGCCAGCAGCCAAGAAGGGCCCCTCCACTTT. It is translated as CASSQEGPLHF. V gene TRBV4-2 combines with J gene TRBJ1-6; D is undetermined. V shed 0 bases and J shed 13 bases, with 4 bases lying between them. The germline V gene has CDR1 LGHNA and CDR2 YNFKEQ. CDR3 length: 11 residues.

This clonotype was counted a few times. This chain uses TRBV29-1 with TRBJ2-5, with 7 positions matching TRBD2. CDR3 length: 14 amino acids. CDR1 and CDR2 from the germline V gene are SQVTM and ANQGSEA. Trimming took 6 bases from V and 3 from J; bases not matched to a gene: 10. The CDR3 loop is CSVRVVAGKETQYF. CDR3 sequence (DNA): TGCAGCGTCAGGGTAGTAGCGGGCAAAGAGACCCAGTACTTC.

This sequence joins TRBV25-1 and TRBJ2-3; D is possibly TRBD1 (5 bases). The CDR3 covers 16 residues. Trimming left V 3 bases short and J 4 bases short, with 17 bases between. CDR1 is MGHDK and CDR2 is SYGVNS in the germline V gene. The CDR3 DNA sequence: TGTGCCAGCAGTGACTCCGGTCAGGGTGTCGCAGATACGCAGTATTTT. This encodes CASSDSGQGVADTQYF.

This clonotype showed up just a few times. The chain combines TRBV4-3 with TRBJ2-4; no clear D. With 3 bases removed from V and 0 bases from J, the gap between germline ends came to 9 bases. This CDR3 is 15 amino acids long. Per the germline V gene, CDR1 is LGHNA and CDR2 is YSLEER. The CDR3 protein is CASSHLQRAKNIQYF. The CDR3 DNA reads TGCGCCAGCAGCCATCTACAGAGAGCCAAAAACATTCAGTACTTC.

This clonotype came up a few times. The chain combines TRBV7-9 with TRBJ1-2; D is undetermined. Per the germline V gene, CDR1 is SEHNR and CDR2 is FQNEAQ (reference sequence). CDR3 length: 12 amino acids. The V end was cut by 1 base, the J end by 3 bases, with 3 bases between. CDR3: CASSLDDYGYTF. The CDR3 nucleotides are TGTGCCAGCAGCTTAGATGACTATGGCTACACCTTC.

The chain combines TRBV7-9 with TRBJ2-5; D unresolved. V shed 5 bases and J shed 3 bases, with 7 bases lying between them. The CDR3 runs 12 residues. Germline CDR1 SEHNR, CDR2 FQNEAQ (reference sequence). In nucleotides, the CDR3 is TGTGCCAGCAGCGGCATAGAAGAGACCCAGTACTTC. Its protein is CASSGIEETQYF.

This clonotype was recorded a few times. The rearrangement joins TRBV5-1 to TRBJ1-2; the D gene is possibly TRBD1 (5 bases). The CDR3 contains 14 residues. The V and J ends lost 1 base and 4 bases respectively, with 11 bases between them. Per the germline V gene, CDR1 is SGHRS and CDR2 is YFSETQ. CDR3 bases: TGCGCCAGCAGCTTGAACAGGATTTCCTATGGCTACACCTTC. The encoded protein is CASSLNRISYGYTF.

This sequence joins TRBV13 and TRBJ2-7; tentative D call: TRBD1 (6 bases). The ends were cut back, 5 bases at V and 5 bases at J, with 19 bases in the middle. CDR3 length: 15 residues. The germline CDR1 and CDR2 sequences are PRHDT and FYEKMQ (reference sequence). The CDR3 reads CASSRLGARDHEQYF. The CDR3 bases are TGTGCCAGCAGCCGTCTGGGGGCGAGGGATCACGAGCAGTACTTC.

A few counts support this clonotype. The rearrangement links TRBV4-3 to TRBJ2-5; D may match TRBD1 or TRBD2 (5 bases each). The CDR3 runs 17 residues. V lost 4 bases, J lost 5 bases, and 23 bases lay in between. The germline V gene encodes CDR1 LGHNA and CDR2 YSLEER. CDR3 sequence: CASSPRWEIYGAETQYF. The CDR3 nucleotides are TGCGCCAGCAGCCCCCGCTGGGAGATCTATGGGGCGGAGACCCAGTACTTC.

This chain connects TRBV27 to TRBJ2-7; D gene uncertain. Trimming left V 2 bases short and J 0 bases short, with 11 bases between. CDR1 and CDR2 from the germline V gene are MNHEY and SMNVEV (reference sequence). The CDR3 is made up of 15 amino acids. The CDR3, as DNA: TGTGCCAGCAGTTTAGTCCCTTTTTCCTCCTACGAGCAGTACTTC. It is translated as CASSLVPFSSYEQYF.